The next 18 T cell receptor beta chains were all read from a single sample in a study of T cell repertoires in cytomegalovirus infection. TCRdb reanalysed the reads using MiXCR and keeps one entry per CDR3 protein. The table has more than 400,000 distinct CDR3 sequences, 26% seen once; the top ten hold roughly 13%. Sequenced material: PBMCs. The receptors stem from a human donor in good health (CMV status not recorded). Some clones in this sample may be carry-over from other donors' samples.

This chain uses TRBV7-9 with TRBJ2-1, with D perhaps TRBD2 (5 bases). The CDR3 has 13 residues. V gave up 2 bases and J gave up 8 bases, with 10 bases separating them. CDR1 is SEHNR and CDR2 is FQNEAQ in the germline V gene (reference sequence). The CDR3 nucleotides read TGTGCCAGCAGCTTACCAACTAGGCATGAGCAGTTCTTC. This sequence encodes CASSLPTRHEQFF.

Only a few counts were recorded for this clonotype. This chain links TRBV9 with TRBJ2-7; D call uncertain. Trimming removed 4 bases at V and 0 bases at J, with 29 bases between. Germline V gene data show CDR1 as SGDLS and CDR2 as YYNGEE. This CDR3 spans 20 amino acids. CDR3 nucleotides: TGTGCCAGCAGCCTTATTTGCGAACCTCGGCATCGTGAAAGCTCCTACGAGCAGTACGTC. It yields the protein CASSLICEPRHRESSYEQYV.

CDR3 sequence reads: CASRRESTEAFF. The CDR3 DNA reads as TGCGCCAGCCGGCGAGAAAGCACTGAAGCTTTCTTT. V and J are TRBV5-1 and TRBJ1-1; no reliable D call. The CDR3 covers 12 residues. From germline, CDR1 is SGHRS and CDR2 YFSETQ. V was shortened by 7 bases and J by 4 bases, with 11 bases between the two germline ends.

The chain carries TRBV12-3 or TRBV12-4 and TRBJ1-2; maybe TRBD1 (5 bases). The CDR3 is 13 amino acids. The V gene lost 3 bases and the J gene lost 6 bases, with 11 bases spanning the gap. CDR3 bases: TGTGCCAGCAGTTTGTGGGGGGAAGATGGCTACACCTTC. Its translation is CASSLWGEDGYTF.

This clonotype was recorded at least ten times. The chain links TRBV6-1 to TRBJ1-5, with D unclear. CDR1 is MNHNS and CDR2 is SASEGT in the germline V gene. Trimming removed 3 bases at V and 0 bases at J, with 12 bases between. The CDR3 contains 16 residues. The CDR3 spells CASSDHRTTSNQPQHF. The CDR3 DNA follows: TGTGCCAGCAGTGACCACAGAACGACTAGCAATCAGCCCCAGCATTTT.

This clonotype was picked up a small number of times. The chain couples TRBV12-3 or TRBV12-4 to TRBJ1-5; maybe TRBD1 (5 bases). Trimming shortened V by 5 bases and J by 7 bases, and 15 bases separated the two germline ends. CDR3 length equals 14 residues. DNA for the CDR3: TGTGCCAGCAGTCAGAAGACCCAGGGACAGCCCCAGCATTTT. It encodes CASSQKTQGQPQHF.

The rearrangement uses TRBV6-2 or TRBV6-3 and TRBJ2-7; 7 bases are shared with TRBD2. The V gene end was trimmed by 8 bases and the J gene end by 4 bases; junction bases not matched to a gene: 17. Germline-derived CDR1 and CDR2 are MNHEY and SVGEGT. The CDR3 extends over 16 amino acids. CDR3 bases: TGTGCCAGCTCCCAACTGGTGGGCGGGAGTAGGTACGAGCAGTACTTC. Translation: CASSQLVGGSRYEQYF.

This clonotype was observed a handful of times. The V call is TRBV10-3, the J call TRBJ2-1; 10 bases map to TRBD2. The CDR3 is 14 residues long. The ends lost 4 bases at V and 9 bases at J; junction bases unmatched: 6. Germline-derived CDR1 and CDR2 are ENHRY and SYGVKD. The CDR3 sequence is CAISAQREGLEQFF. CDR3 DNA: TGTGCCATCAGTGCGCAGCGGGAGGGGCTTGAGCAGTTCTTC.

The chain uses TRBV2 and TRBJ2-2; 11 bases map to TRBD1. Trimming cost V 6 bases and J 4 bases; bases outside gene matches: 7. CDR1 and CDR2 from the germline V gene are SNHLY and FYNNEI. This CDR3 region has 16 residues. The DNA of the CDR3 is TGTGCCAGCAGCCCCGGACAGGGGGCGGTCACCGGGGAGCTGTTTTTT. It translates to CASSPGQGAVTGELFF.

The chain joins TRBV18 to TRBJ1-3, with 7 positions matching TRBD1. Germline lookup yields CDR1 KGHSH and CDR2 LQKENI. The CDR3 spans 17 residues. The V and J ends lost 4 bases and 0 bases, in that order; junction bases with no gene match: 9. The chain's CDR3 is CASSRNDREYSGNTIYF. CDR3 in DNA: TGTGCCAGCTCACGGAACGACAGGGAGTACTCTGGAAACACCATATATTTT.

V usage is TRBV7-9 and J usage is TRBJ2-3; D call uncertain. Trimming cost V 5 bases and J 4 bases, with 7 bases left between them. Germline CDR1 reads SEHNR; CDR2 reads FQNEAQ (reference sequence). CDR3 length: 12 residues. The CDR3 coding sequence is TGTGCCAGCAGCGTTGCAGCAGATACGCAGTATTTT. Translation gives CASSVAADTQYF.

The chain is built from TRBV12-3 or TRBV12-4 and TRBJ1-4, with a tentative D call TRBD1 (6 bases). V was trimmed by 4 bases and J by 0 bases, leaving 9 bases between them. CDR3 length: 15 residues. The DNA for the CDR3 is TGTGCCAGCAGTTCGGGACACCCAACTAATGAAAAACTGTTTTTT. Protein sequence: CASSSGHPTNEKLFF.

Ten or more counts support this clonotype. The chain recombines TRBV15 with TRBJ1-1; D is unresolved. Trimming cost V 0 bases and J 4 bases, with 0 bases left between them. The length of the CDR3 is 11 residues. Per germline, CDR1 LNHNV and CDR2 YYDKDF (reference sequence). The CDR3 region has the DNA TGTGCCACCAGCAGAGACACTGAAGCTTTCTTT. Translated: CATSRDTEAFF.

This clonotype was observed a handful of times. V usage is TRBV4-3 and J usage is TRBJ2-1; 14 bases are shared with TRBD2. Germline CDR1 and CDR2: LGHNA and YSLEER. V lost 3 bases, J lost 7 bases, and 2 bases stayed unmatched. This CDR3 is built from 15 residues. The DNA for the CDR3 is TGCGCCAGCAGCCAGGGACTAGCGGGAGTAAATGAGCAGTTCTTC. It encodes CASSQGLAGVNEQFF.

The V call is TRBV6-8, the J call TRBJ1-2; 9 positions match TRBD1. CDR1 is MNHGY and CDR2 is SAAAGT in the germline V gene. Losses at the gene ends were 6 bases for V and 9 bases for J; bases not matched to a gene: 8. CDR3 length: 13 residues. This chain's CDR3 is CASSPGQGISYTF. In DNA, the CDR3 is TGTGCCAGCAGCCCGGGACAGGGTATAAGCTACACCTTC.

This clonotype was observed a handful of times. The J gene is TRBJ2-3, the V gene TRBV6-1; 13 bases are a match to TRBD2. This CDR3 is 16 amino acids long. J gave up 3 bases and V 7 bases, and 7 bases lay outside the gene matches. The germline V gene has CDR1 MNHNS and CDR2 SASEGT. The CDR3 nucleotides are TGTGCCAGCATAACACGGACTAGCGGGAGAACAGATACGCAGTATTTT. Amino acids: CASITRTSGRTDTQYF.

The rearrangement joins TRBV7-8 to TRBJ2-1; 7 positions match TRBD2. Germline V gives CDR1 SGHVS, CDR2 FQNEAQ. This CDR3 is built from 15 residues. V was clipped by 5 bases and J by 4 bases; unmatched bases: 8. The CDR3 sequence: CASSLRDYQYNEQFF. The CDR3 bases are TGTGCCAGCAGCCTCCGGGACTATCAATACAATGAGCAGTTCTTC.

The rearrangement uses TRBV5-4 and TRBJ1-4, with TRBD1 matching 7 bases. Trimming took 4 bases from V and 8 from J; bases not matched to a gene: 5. Germline V gene data show CDR1 as SGHNT and CDR2 as YYREEE (reference sequence). The length of the CDR3 is 13 residues. CDR3 loop: CASSRQGEEKLFF. Here the CDR3 DNA reads TGTGCCAGCAGCCGACAGGGAGAGGAAAAACTGTTTTTT.